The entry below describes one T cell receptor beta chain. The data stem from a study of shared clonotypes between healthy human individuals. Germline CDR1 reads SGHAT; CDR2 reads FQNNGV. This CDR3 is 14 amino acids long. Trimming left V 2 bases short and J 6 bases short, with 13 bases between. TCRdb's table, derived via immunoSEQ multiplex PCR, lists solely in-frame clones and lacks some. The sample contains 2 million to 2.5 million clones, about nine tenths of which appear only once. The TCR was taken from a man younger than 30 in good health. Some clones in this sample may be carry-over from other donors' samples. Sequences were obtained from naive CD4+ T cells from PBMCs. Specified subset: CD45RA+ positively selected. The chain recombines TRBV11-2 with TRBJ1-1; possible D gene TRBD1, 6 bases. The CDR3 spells CASSLQLGASEAFF. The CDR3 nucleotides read TGTGCCAGCAGCTTACAGTTGGGGGCCTCTGAAGCTTTCTTT.